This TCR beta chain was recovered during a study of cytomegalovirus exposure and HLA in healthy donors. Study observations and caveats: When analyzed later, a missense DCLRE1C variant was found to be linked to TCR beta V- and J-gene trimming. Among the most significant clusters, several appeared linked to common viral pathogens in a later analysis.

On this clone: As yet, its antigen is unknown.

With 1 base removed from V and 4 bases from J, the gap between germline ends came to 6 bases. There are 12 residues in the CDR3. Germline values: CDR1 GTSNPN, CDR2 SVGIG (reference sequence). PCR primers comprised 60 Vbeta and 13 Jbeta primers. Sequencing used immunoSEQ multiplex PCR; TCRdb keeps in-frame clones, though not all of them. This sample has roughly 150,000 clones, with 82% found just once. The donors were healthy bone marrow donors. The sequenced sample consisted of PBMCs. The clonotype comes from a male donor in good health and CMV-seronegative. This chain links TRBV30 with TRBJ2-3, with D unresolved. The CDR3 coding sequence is TGTGCCTGGAGTGCATTGTCAGATACGCAGTATTTT. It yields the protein CAWSALSDTQYF.